This TCR beta chain was identified during a study of Ad26.COV2.S vaccination and SARS-CoV-2 variants. Indicated treatment: 15 to 20 received Ad26.COV2.S at low or high dose, single or two shots; roughly five received placebo; per-sample allocation not given. Samples were taken on day 63 after the first vaccine or placebo injection. Per germline, CDR1 PRHDT and CDR2 FYEKMQ (reference sequence). Germline trimming cut 5 bases from V and 4 bases from J; bases unmatched to any gene: 6. This CDR3 spans 15 amino acids. This clone was picked up one time. Profiled with immunoSEQ multiplex PCR; TCRdb holds only in-frame clones, not every one. The data contain hundreds of thousands of clones, 85% to 90% of them singletons.

V gene TRBV13 combines with J gene TRBJ2-3; 10 nucleotides align to TRBD2. Sequenced material: peripheral blood, taken in a trial of Ad26.COV2.S vaccine versus placebo. The clonotype was recovered from a person aged 18-60 years who received the Ad26.COV2.S COVID-19 vaccine or a placebo. The CDR3 here is CASSRTSGIPDTQYF. DNA for the CDR3: TGTGCCAGCAGCCGTACTAGCGGGATCCCAGATACGCAGTATTTT.